This is a list of T cell receptor beta chains from one sample in a study of blood T cell repertoires in COVID-19. Assay: immunoSEQ multiplex PCR; the TCRdb copy retains only in-frame clones and omits some. The table shows roughly 340,000 clones, with over 75% occurring only once. The sequencing sample was made of PBMCs or T cells enriched from blood (not recorded which). Every receptor here comes from a man aged 18 to 35 who had recovered from COVID-19. Each CDR3 is given with its conserved first and last residue. A D gene is named only where the DNA matches it firmly. Clone size is shown for a subset of rows, as once, few, many or a class of expanded clone.

D: NA; V: TRBV7-9; J: TRBJ1-4; size: few; CDR3: CASSSTRGNEKLFF; DNA: TGTGCCAGCAGCTCCACACGGGGGAATGAAAAACTGTTTTTT
D: NA; V: TRBV23-1; J: TRBJ1-2; size: few; CDR3: CASSQSPWPLSNYGYTF; DNA: TGCGCCAGCAGTCAATCACCGTGGCCGCTCTCTAACTATGGCTACACCTTC
D: NA; V: TRBV24-1; J: TRBJ2-1; size: NA; CDR3: CATSDVAVTSNNEQFF; DNA: TGTGCCACCAGTGATGTGGCAGTGACTAGTAACAATGAGCAGTTCTTC
D: NA; V: TRBV7-2; J: TRBJ2-5; size: NA; CDR3: CASSRQALQETQYF; DNA: TGTGCCAGCAGCCGCCAGGCTTTACAAGAGACCCAGTACTTC
D: TRBD2; V: TRBV5-1; J: TRBJ2-1; size: NA; CDR3: CASSLAGGEPYNEQFF; DNA: TGCGCCAGCAGCTTGGCCGGGGGGGAACCCTACAATGAGCAGTTCTTC
D: NA; V: TRBV19; J: TRBJ2-3; size: once; CDR3: CASSRMGGADTQYF; DNA: TGTGCCAGTAGTAGGATGGGAGGAGCAGATACGCAGTATTTT
D: NA; V: TRBV27; J: TRBJ2-5; size: once; CDR3: CASSLLGEETQYF; DNA: TGTGCCAGCAGTTTATTGGGAGAAGAGACCCAGTACTTC
D: TRBD1; V: TRBV18; J: TRBJ1-2; size: NA; CDR3: CASSPPGQTNYGYTF; DNA: TGTGCCAGCTCACCGCCGGGACAGACTAACTATGGCTACACCTTC
D: TRBD2; V: TRBV18; J: TRBJ2-7; size: NA; CDR3: CASSPRLAGSSYEQYF; DNA: TGTGCCAGCTCACCAAGACTAGCGGGGAGCTCCTACGAGCAGTACTTC
D: NA; V: TRBV7-3; J: TRBJ1-1; size: NA; CDR3: CASSLLWGVGNTEAFF; DNA: TGTGCCAGCAGCTTATTATGGGGGGTAGGGAACACTGAAGCTTTCTTT
D: TRBD1; V: TRBV28; J: TRBJ2-4; size: once; CDR3: CASSWTGNIQYF; DNA: TGTGCCAGCAGTTGGACAGGGAACATTCAGTACTTC
D: NA; V: TRBV19; J: TRBJ1-5; size: NA; CDR3: CASSPERQHNQPQHF; DNA: TGTGCCAGTAGTCCCGAGAGACAGCACAATCAGCCCCAGCATTTT
D: NA; V: TRBV10-2; J: TRBJ2-1; size: few; CDR3: CASSPVNEQFF; DNA: TGCGCCAGCAGTCCCGTTAATGAGCAGTTCTTC
D: NA; V: TRBV27; J: TRBJ2-2; size: NA; CDR3: CASSLTYTGELFF; DNA: TGTGCCAGCAGTTTGACTTACACCGGGGAGCTGTTTTTT
D: NA; V: TRBV4-3; J: TRBJ2-7; size: NA; CDR3: CASSEDREVAHEQYF; DNA: TGCGCCAGCAGCGAAGACAGGGAGGTTGCCCACGAGCAGTACTTC
D: TRBD2; V: TRBV9; J: TRBJ2-7; size: NA; CDR3: CASTPGTSRASEQYF; DNA: TGTGCCAGCACCCCAGGGACTAGCAGGGCCTCCGAGCAGTACTTC
D: NA; V: TRBV27; J: TRBJ1-1; size: NA; CDR3: CASSLSPLTGTEAFF; DNA: TGTGCCAGCAGTTTAAGTCCCCTGACGGGCACTGAAGCTTTCTTT
D: TRBD1; V: TRBV5-4; J: TRBJ1-2; size: NA; CDR3: CASSFPGQGVHGYTF; DNA: TGTGCCAGCAGCTTCCCGGGACAGGGTGTCCATGGCTACACCTTC
D: TRBD1; V: TRBV19; J: TRBJ2-3; size: NA; CDR3: CASSIGGTGGLSDTQYF; DNA: TGTGCCAGTAGTATAGGGGGGACAGGTGGGCTCTCGGATACGCAGTATTTT
D: NA; V: TRBV5-6; J: TRBJ1-1; size: NA; CDR3: CASSYYQGPNTEAFF; DNA: TGTGCCAGCAGCTACTACCAAGGCCCTAACACTGAAGCTTTCTTT
D: TRBD1; V: TRBV5-1; J: TRBJ2-5; size: NA; CDR3: CASSRPGQGGETQYF; DNA: TGCGCCAGCAGCCGCCCGGGACAGGGGGGAGAGACCCAGTACTTC
D: NA; V: TRBV15; J: TRBJ2-2; size: NA; CDR3: CATSRDSRGGNTGELFF; DNA: TGTGCCACCAGCAGAGATTCTAGGGGGGGAAACACCGGGGAGCTGTTTTTT
D: NA; V: TRBV2; J: TRBJ2-3; size: NA; CDR3: CASSGQGGSDTQYF; DNA: TGTGCCAGCAGTGGGCAGGGTGGGTCAGATACGCAGTATTTT
D: NA; V: TRBV29-1; J: TRBJ2-3; size: NA; CDR3: CSVDRDSTDTQYF; DNA: TGCAGCGTTGACAGGGATAGTACAGATACGCAGTATTTT
D: TRBD1; V: TRBV7-8; J: TRBJ1-1; size: NA; CDR3: CASSSDRDTEAFF; DNA: TGTGCCAGCAGCTCAGACAGGGACACTGAAGCTTTCTTT
D: TRBD1; V: TRBV4-3; J: TRBJ1-1; size: NA; CDR3: CASRDWTGGPHTEAFF; DNA: TGCGCCAGCAGAGATTGGACAGGGGGTCCTCACACTGAAGCTTTCTTT
D: TRBD2; V: TRBV6-5; J: TRBJ2-1; size: once; CDR3: CASSFSSGRDEQFF; DNA: TGTGCCAGCAGTTTTTCTAGCGGGAGGGATGAGCAGTTCTTC
D: NA; V: TRBV5-4; J: TRBJ2-5; size: NA; CDR3: CASSDSRLSGLQETQYF; DNA: TGTGCCAGCAGCGACAGTCGGTTGAGCGGACTACAAGAGACCCAGTACTTC
D: NA; V: TRBV28; J: TRBJ1-5; size: NA; CDR3: CASSLPDQPQHF; DNA: TGTGCCAGCAGTTTACCGGATCAGCCCCAGCATTTT
D: TRBD2; V: TRBV5-6; J: TRBJ2-3; size: once; CDR3: CASSLSPSGRATDTQYF; DNA: TGTGCCAGCAGCTTGTCACCTAGCGGGAGGGCCACAGATACGCAGTATTTT
D: TRBD2; V: TRBV30; J: TRBJ2-1; size: NA; CDR3: CAWSEAGVWGEQFF; DNA: TGTGCCTGGAGTGAAGCGGGAGTTTGGGGTGAGCAGTTCTTC
D: NA; V: TRBV4-2; J: TRBJ2-5; size: NA; CDR3: CASSQSRGTQETQYF; DNA: TGTGCCAGCAGCCAGAGCAGGGGGACTCAAGAGACCCAGTACTTC
D: TRBD1; V: TRBV2; J: TRBJ1-6; size: NA; CDR3: CASNPGQGYSPLHF; DNA: TGTGCCAGCAATCCGGGACAGGGGTATTCACCCCTCCACTTT
D: NA; V: TRBV4-2; J: TRBJ2-3; size: NA; CDR3: CASHRTDRTDTQYF; DNA: TGTGCCAGTCACCGGACAGACCGCACAGATACGCAGTATTTT
D: TRBD2; V: TRBV7-2; J: TRBJ2-7; size: NA; CDR3: CASSVGTSGVYEQYF; DNA: TGTGCCAGCAGCGTAGGGACTAGCGGGGTCTACGAGCAGTACTTC
D: TRBD1; V: TRBV10-3; J: TRBJ2-1; size: NA; CDR3: CAISESGQGGEQFF; DNA: TGTGCCATCAGTGAGTCAGGACAGGGGGGTGAGCAGTTCTTC
D: TRBD1; V: TRBV3-1/TRBV3-2; J: TRBJ1-2; size: NA; CDR3: CASSQDRGQYGYTF; DNA: TGTGCCAGCAGCCAAGATAGGGGGCAATATGGCTACACCTTC